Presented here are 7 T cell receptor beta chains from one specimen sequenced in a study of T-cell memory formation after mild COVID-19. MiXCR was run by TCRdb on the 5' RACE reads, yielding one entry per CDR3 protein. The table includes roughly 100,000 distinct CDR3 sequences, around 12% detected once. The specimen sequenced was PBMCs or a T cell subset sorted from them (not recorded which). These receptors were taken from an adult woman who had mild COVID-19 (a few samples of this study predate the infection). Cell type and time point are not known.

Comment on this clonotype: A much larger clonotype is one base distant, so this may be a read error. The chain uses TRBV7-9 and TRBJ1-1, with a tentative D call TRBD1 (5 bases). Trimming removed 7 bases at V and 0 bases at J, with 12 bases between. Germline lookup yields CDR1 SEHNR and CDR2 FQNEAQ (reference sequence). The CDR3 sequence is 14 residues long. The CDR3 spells CASTLTDLNTEAFF. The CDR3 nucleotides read TGTGCCAGCACCCTGACAGACCTGAACACTGAAGCTTTCTTT.

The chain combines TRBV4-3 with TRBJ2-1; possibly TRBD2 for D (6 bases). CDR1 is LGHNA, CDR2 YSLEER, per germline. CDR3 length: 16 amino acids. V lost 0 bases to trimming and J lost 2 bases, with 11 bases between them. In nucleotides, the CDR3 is TGCGCCAGCAGCCAAGATCTCGGGGAGGCCTACAATGAGCAGTTCTTC. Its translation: CASSQDLGEAYNEQFF.

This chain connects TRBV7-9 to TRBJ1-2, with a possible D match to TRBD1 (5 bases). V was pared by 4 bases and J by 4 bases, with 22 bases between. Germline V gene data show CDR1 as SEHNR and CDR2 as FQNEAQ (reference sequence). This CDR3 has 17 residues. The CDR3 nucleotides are TGTGCCAGCAGCTCCCCAACAGGACTCGGGGGGGGCTATGGCTACACCTTC. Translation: CASSSPTGLGGGYGYTF.

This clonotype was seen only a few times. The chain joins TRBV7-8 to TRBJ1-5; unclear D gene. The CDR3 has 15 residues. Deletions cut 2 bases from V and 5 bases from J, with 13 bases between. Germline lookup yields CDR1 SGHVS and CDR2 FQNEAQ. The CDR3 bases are TGTGCCAGCAGCTTAACAGCGGATAACTATCAGCCCCAGCATTTT. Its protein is CASSLTADNYQPQHF.

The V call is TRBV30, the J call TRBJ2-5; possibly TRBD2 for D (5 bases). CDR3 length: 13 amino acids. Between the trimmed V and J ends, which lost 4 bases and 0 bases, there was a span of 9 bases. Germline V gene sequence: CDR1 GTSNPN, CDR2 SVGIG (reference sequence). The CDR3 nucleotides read TGTGCCTGGAAGGACTGGTACCAAGAGACCCAGTACTTC. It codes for CAWKDWYQETQYF.

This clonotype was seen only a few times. This CDR3 is CASSLDGGLGYGYTF. CDR3 in DNA: TGTGCCAGCAGCTTAGACGGGGGATTGGGTTATGGCTACACCTTC. The V and J genes are TRBV7-9 and TRBJ1-2; possible D gene TRBD1, 5 bases. Per the germline V gene, CDR1 is SEHNR and CDR2 is FQNEAQ (reference sequence). The length of the CDR3 is 15 residues. V gave up 1 base and J gave up 5 bases, with 14 bases separating them. Looking up the rest from reference TRBV7-9 and TRBJ1-2 gives the full variable domain: DTGVSQNPRHKITKRGQNVTFRCDPISEHNRLYWYRQTLGQGPEFLTYFQNEAQLEKSRLLSDRFSAERPKGSFSTLEIQRTEQGDSAMYLCASSLDGGLGYGYTFGSGTRLTVV.

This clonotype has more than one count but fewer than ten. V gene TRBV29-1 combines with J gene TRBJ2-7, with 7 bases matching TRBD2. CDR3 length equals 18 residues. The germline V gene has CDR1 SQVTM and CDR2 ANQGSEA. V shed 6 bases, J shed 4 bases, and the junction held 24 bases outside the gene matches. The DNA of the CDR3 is TGCAGCGTCCGCGGCACGGGGTCAGGAGGGCGGGAGTGGTACGAGCAGTACTTC. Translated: CSVRGTGSGGREWYEQYF.